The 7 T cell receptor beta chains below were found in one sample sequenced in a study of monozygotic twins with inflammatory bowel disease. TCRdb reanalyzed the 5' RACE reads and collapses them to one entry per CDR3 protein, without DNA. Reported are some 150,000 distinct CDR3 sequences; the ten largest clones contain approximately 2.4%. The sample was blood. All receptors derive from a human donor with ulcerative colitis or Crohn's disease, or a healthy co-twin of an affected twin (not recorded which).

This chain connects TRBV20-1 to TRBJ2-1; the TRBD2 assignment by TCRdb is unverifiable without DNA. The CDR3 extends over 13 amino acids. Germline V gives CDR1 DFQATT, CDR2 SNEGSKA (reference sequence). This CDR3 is CSAVSGRNNEQFF.

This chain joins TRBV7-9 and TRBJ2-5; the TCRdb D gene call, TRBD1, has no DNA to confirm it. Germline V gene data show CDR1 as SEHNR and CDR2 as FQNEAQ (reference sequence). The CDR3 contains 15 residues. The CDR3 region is CASSSIGTAQETQYF. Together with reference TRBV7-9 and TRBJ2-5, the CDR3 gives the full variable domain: DTGVSQNPRHKITKRGQNVTFRCDPISEHNRLYWYRQTLGQGPEFLTYFQNEAQLEKSRLLSDRFSAERPKGSFSTLEIQRTEQGDSAMYLCASSSIGTAQETQYFGPGTRLLVL.

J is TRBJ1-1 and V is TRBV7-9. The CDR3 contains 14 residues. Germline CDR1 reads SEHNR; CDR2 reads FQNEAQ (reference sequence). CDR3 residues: CASSLGLPNTEAFF.

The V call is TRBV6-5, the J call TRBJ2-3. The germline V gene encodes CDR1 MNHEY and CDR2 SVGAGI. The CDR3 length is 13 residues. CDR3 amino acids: CASSYSTGNTQYF.

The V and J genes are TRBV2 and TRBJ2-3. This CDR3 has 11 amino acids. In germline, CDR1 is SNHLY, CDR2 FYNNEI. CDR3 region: CASGLLDTQYF.

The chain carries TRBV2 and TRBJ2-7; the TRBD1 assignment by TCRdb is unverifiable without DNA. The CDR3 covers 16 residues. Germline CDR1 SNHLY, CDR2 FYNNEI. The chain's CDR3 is CASSDIGGSPSYEQYF.

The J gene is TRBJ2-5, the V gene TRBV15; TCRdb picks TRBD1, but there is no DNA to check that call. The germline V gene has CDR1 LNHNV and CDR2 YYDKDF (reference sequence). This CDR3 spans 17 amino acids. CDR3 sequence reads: CATSRDRGDRRKETQYF.